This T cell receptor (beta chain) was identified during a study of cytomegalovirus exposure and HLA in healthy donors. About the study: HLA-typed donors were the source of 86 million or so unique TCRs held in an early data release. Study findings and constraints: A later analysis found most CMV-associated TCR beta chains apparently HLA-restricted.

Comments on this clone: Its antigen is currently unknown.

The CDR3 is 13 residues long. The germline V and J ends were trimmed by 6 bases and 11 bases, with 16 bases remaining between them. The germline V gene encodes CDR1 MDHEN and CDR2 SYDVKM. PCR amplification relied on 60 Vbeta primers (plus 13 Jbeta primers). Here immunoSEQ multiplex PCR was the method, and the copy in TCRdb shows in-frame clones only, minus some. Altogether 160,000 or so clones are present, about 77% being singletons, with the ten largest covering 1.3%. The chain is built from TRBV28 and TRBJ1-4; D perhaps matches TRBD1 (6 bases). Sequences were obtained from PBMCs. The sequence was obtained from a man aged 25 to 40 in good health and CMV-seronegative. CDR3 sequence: CASSTPGAGKLFF. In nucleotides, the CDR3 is TGTGCCAGCAGCACCCCAGGGGCCGGCAAACTGTTTTTT.